Below, one TCR beta chain is given with its context. V lost 3 bases and J 6 bases, leaving 9 bases between the germline ends. This CDR3 region has 13 residues. The source of the sample is a study of blood T cell repertoires in COVID-19. About the research overall: Samples came from the United States, Italy and Spain, spanning acute and convalescent COVID-19.

Generated by immunoSEQ multiplex PCR, the TCRdb table keeps only in-frame clones and is missing some. The sample contains about 140,000 clones, about 79% of which appear only once. Enrollees, roughly 18 to 95 years old, lived in approximately 25 US areas. The sequence was obtained from a woman aged 50 to 60 who had recovered from COVID-19. Sequencing input: PBMCs or T cells enriched from blood (not recorded which). The chain employs TRBV12-3 or TRBV12-4 and TRBJ1-5; D is uncertain. In nucleotides, the CDR3 is TGTGCCAGCAGTTTCTCCTCGGGTCAGCCCCAGCATTTT. Its translation: CASSFSSGQPQHF.